Below, one TCR beta chain is given with its context. This record comes from a study of blood T cell repertoires in COVID-19. Libraries were prepared by immunoSEQ multiplex PCR; TCRdb keeps only in-frame clonotypes and omits some of them. This table has more than 150,000 clones, 80% to 90% appearing once. This sequence was found in a man aged 35 to 55 with active or convalescent COVID-19. The specimen was peripheral blood.

The chain's CDR3 is CASSYQVPYGYTF. As DNA, the CDR3 is TGTGCCAGCAGTTATCAGGTCCCCTATGGCTACACCTTC. The chain is built from TRBV12-3 or TRBV12-4 and TRBJ1-2; D is undetermined. Trimming cost V 4 bases and J 4 bases, with 10 bases left between them. The CDR3 consists of 13 residues.